Listed below are T cell receptor beta chains from one sample, sequenced in a study of shared clonotypes between healthy human individuals. Clones were sequenced by immunoSEQ multiplex PCR, and TCRdb holds only the in-frame ones, with some missing. The profile shows over a million clones, about 96% of them singletons. Sample: naive CD4+ T cells sorted from blood. The receptors originated from a man between 25 and 39 years old in good health. CDR3s include the opening cysteine and the closing phenylalanine or tryptophan. D genes are given only for firm matches. Only some rows state a clone size, as once, few, many or a class for expanded clones.

v_call	j_call	clone_size	d_call	cdr3_aa	cdr3_nt
TRBV5-4	TRBJ2-2	.	.	CASSIGGAGELFF	TGTGCCAGCAGCATTGGAGGGGCCGGGGAGCTGTTTTTT
TRBV18	TRBJ1-5	.	.	CASSSSDGRNQPQHF	TGTGCCAGCTCATCTTCGGACGGCCGCAATCAGCCCCAGCATTTT
TRBV5-1	TRBJ2-1	.	.	CASSLARSSYNEQFF	TGCGCCAGCAGCTTGGCTAGGAGCTCCTACAATGAGCAGTTCTTC
TRBV5-1	TRBJ2-6	.	.	CASSRGWGALVAGANVLTF	TGCGCCAGCAGCCGAGGGTGGGGGGCGCTTGTTGCTGGGGCCAACGTCCTGACTTTC
TRBV11-2	TRBJ2-7	.	.	CASSIQRHYEQYF	TGTGCCAGCAGCATACAGAGACACTACGAGCAGTACTTC
TRBV27	TRBJ2-7	.	.	CASRSLGAFHEQYF	TGTGCCAGCCGATCCCTGGGAGCCTTCCACGAGCAGTACTTC
TRBV4-3	TRBJ1-1	.	.	CASSQEAGVNTEAFF	TGCGCCAGCAGCCAAGAAGCAGGGGTGAATACTGAAGCTTTCTTT
TRBV28	TRBJ1-1	.	.	CASSLVIGADTEAFF	TGTGCCAGCAGTTTAGTTATAGGGGCGGACACTGAAGCTTTCTTT
TRBV9	TRBJ2-2	.	.	CASSALGPGELFF	TGTGCCAGCAGCGCCCTGGGGCCCGGGGAGCTGTTTTTT
TRBV4-3	TRBJ2-5	once	TRBD2	CASSQEVLASGAQETQYF	TGCGCCAGCAGCCAGGAGGTGTTGGCTAGCGGGGCCCAAGAGACCCAGTACTTC
TRBV5-1	TRBJ2-7	.	TRBD1	CASSLASGGAYEQYF	TGCGCCAGCAGCTTGGCCTCAGGGGGCGCCTACGAGCAGTACTTC
TRBV9	TRBJ2-7	once	TRBD2	CASSSRDYAYEQYF	TGTGCCAGCAGCTCAAGGGACTACGCTTACGAGCAGTACTTC
TRBV9	TRBJ2-3	.	.	CASSRDIFTDTQYF	TGTGCCAGCAGCCGGGACATTTTCACAGATACGCAGTATTTT
TRBV15	TRBJ2-3	.	TRBD2	CATSRDWGTRGTDTQYF	TGTGCCACCAGCAGAGATTGGGGGACTAGAGGCACAGATACGCAGTATTTT
TRBV7-2	TRBJ2-1	.	.	CASSPSRLVSGEQFF	TGTGCCAGCAGCCCGTCCCGACTAGTAAGCGGTGAGCAGTTCTTC
TRBV4-2	TRBJ2-7	.	TRBD2	CASSQEFWREGYEQYF	TGTGCCAGCAGCCAAGAATTCTGGCGGGAGGGATACGAGCAGTACTTC
TRBV6-5	TRBJ2-7	.	TRBD2	CASSSGTSGSYEQYF	TGTGCCAGCAGTTCCGGGACTAGCGGGAGTTACGAGCAGTACTTC
TRBV29-1	TRBJ2-1	.	.	CSVEEPRNEQFF	TGCAGCGTTGAAGAGCCCCGCAATGAGCAGTTCTTC
TRBV27	TRBJ1-4	.	.	CASSRRKTEKLFF	TGTGCCAGCAGTCGTAGGAAAACGGAAAAACTGTTTTTT
TRBV18	TRBJ2-5	.	TRBD2	CASSTLAGEETQYF	TGTGCCAGCTCAACCCTAGCGGGAGAAGAGACCCAGTACTTC
TRBV4-3	TRBJ2-5	.	.	CASSQEGTQETQYF	TGCGCCAGCAGCCAAGAGGGGACCCAAGAGACCCAGTACTTC
TRBV6-5	TRBJ1-5	.	.	CASRPFGSNQPQHF	TGTGCCAGCAGACCTTTCGGGAGCAATCAGCCCCAGCATTTT
TRBV7-9	TRBJ2-3	.	.	CASSLAGLIDTQYF	TGTGCCAGCAGCTTAGCGGGACTGATAGATACGCAGTATTTT
TRBV18	TRBJ2-1	.	.	CASSRSENPYNEQFF	TGTGCCAGCTCACGAAGCGAGAACCCCTACAATGAGCAGTTCTTC
TRBV29-1	TRBJ2-1	.	.	CSVVRPERNYDNEQFF	TGCAGCGTTGTAAGGCCCGAACGAAATTACGACAATGAGCAGTTCTTC
TRBV5-1	TRBJ2-1	.	TRBD2	CASSFLAGAYNEQFF	TGCGCCAGCAGCTTCCTAGCGGGGGCTTACAATGAGCAGTTCTTC
TRBV4-2	TRBJ2-7	.	.	CASSQDRTSYEQYF	TGTGCCAGCAGCCAAGATAGAACGTCCTACGAGCAGTACTTC
TRBV7-8	TRBJ2-7	.	.	CASSTRRDISYEQYF	TGTGCCAGCAGCACACGCCGGGACATCTCCTACGAGCAGTACTTC
TRBV7-2	TRBJ1-5	.	.	CASSLVATGGQPQHF	TGTGCCAGCAGCTTAGTTGCGACGGGGGGCCAGCCCCAGCATTTT
TRBV9	TRBJ2-3	.	TRBD2	CASSVTPGLAGTDTQYF	TGTGCCAGCAGCGTAACACCGGGACTAGCGGGGACAGATACGCAGTATTTT
TRBV6-5	TRBJ2-7	.	.	CASSFGTAFRYEQYF	TGTGCCAGCAGCTTTGGGACGGCCTTCCGTTACGAGCAGTACTTC
TRBV28	TRBJ1-5	.	.	CASITAGTSNQPQHF	TGTGCCAGCATAACGGCGGGGACTAGCAATCAGCCCCAGCATTTT
TRBV11-3	TRBJ2-1	.	TRBD1	CASSLFKGQGIDEQFF	TGTGCCAGCAGCTTATTCAAAGGACAGGGGATAGATGAGCAGTTCTTC
TRBV18	TRBJ1-2	.	.	CASSPMAGEKAYGYTF	TGTGCCAGCTCACCTATGGCAGGGGAAAAAGCCTATGGCTACACCTTC
TRBV10-3	TRBJ2-3	.	TRBD1	CAISDFSRDSTTDTQYF	TGTGCCATCAGTGATTTCAGCCGGGACAGCACCACAGATACGCAGTATTTT
TRBV30	TRBJ1-4	once	.	CAWSVRFVGKRGEKLFF	TGTGCCTGGAGTGTACGTTTTGTAGGGAAACGGGGCGAAAAACTGTTTTTT
TRBV4-3	TRBJ1-1	.	.	CASSQGIRMNTEAFF	TGCGCCAGCAGCCAAGGTATAAGAATGAACACTGAAGCTTTCTTT
TRBV18	TRBJ2-3	.	TRBD2	CASSTGLAGGTTDTQYF	TGTGCCAGCTCAACGGGACTAGCGGGAGGGACCACAGATACGCAGTATTTT
TRBV19	TRBJ1-1	.	.	CASSLRTLDTEAFF	TGTGCCAGTAGTCTCCGGACCTTGGACACTGAAGCTTTCTTT
TRBV11-3	TRBJ2-1	once	.	CASSLEQSSYNEQFF	TGTGCCAGCAGCTTAGAACAGAGCTCCTACAATGAGCAGTTCTTC
TRBV2	TRBJ1-5	.	.	CASSGQPPGNQPQHF	TGTGCCAGCAGTGGACAGCCCCCGGGTAATCAGCCCCAGCATTTT
TRBV2	TRBJ2-1	.	TRBD2	CASSEATSGRGEQFF	TGTGCCAGCAGTGAAGCGACTAGCGGGAGGGGTGAGCAGTTCTTC
TRBV18	TRBJ1-1	.	.	CASSPSLGKGNTEAFF	TGTGCCAGCTCACCCTCCTTGGGTAAGGGGAACACTGAAGCTTTCTTT
TRBV7-2	TRBJ1-4	.	.	CASSSAPNEKLFF	TGTGCCAGCAGCTCGGCTCCTAATGAAAAACTGTTTTTT